This is a list of T cell receptor beta chains from one sample in a study of shared clonotypes between healthy human individuals. Sequencing was performed with immunoSEQ multiplex PCR; in TCRdb, only in-frame clones are kept and a portion is missing. This table has about half a million clones, 70% to 80% appearing once. Material for sequencing was PBMCs. The receptors shown here come from a woman aged 40 to 50 in good health. Some clones in this sample may be carry-over from other donors' samples. Each CDR3 is given with its conserved first and last residue. The order of the fields is clone size, D gene, J gene, V gene, CDR3 DNA, CDR3 protein. D genes are given only for firm matches. Where a row states a size, it is once, few, many or the class of an expanded clone; other rows omit it.

clone_size: .
d_call: .
j_call: TRBJ2-3
v_call: TRBV18
cdr3_nt: TGTGCCAGCTCACCACCCGAATTGGCCGATACGCAGTATTTT
cdr3_aa: CASSPPELADTQYF

clone_size: .
d_call: TRBD1
j_call: TRBJ2-6
v_call: TRBV27
cdr3_nt: TGTGCCAGCAGTCAACAGGGGATAACAGGGGCCAACGTCCTGACTTTC
cdr3_aa: CASSQQGITGANVLTF

clone_size: .
d_call: TRBD2
j_call: TRBJ2-7
v_call: TRBV13
cdr3_nt: TGTGCCAGCAGCTCCAGACTAGCGGGCCACTACGAGCAGTACTTC
cdr3_aa: CASSSRLAGHYEQYF

clone_size: .
d_call: TRBD2
j_call: TRBJ2-1
v_call: TRBV6-6
cdr3_nt: TGTGCCAGCAAAACTCGGGTAGCGGGAGTGTACAATGAGCAGTTCTTC
cdr3_aa: CASKTRVAGVYNEQFF

clone_size: .
d_call: TRBD2
j_call: TRBJ2-1
v_call: TRBV9
cdr3_nt: TGTGCCAGCAGCCCACCGACTAGCGATGCGGACAATGAGCAGTTCTTC
cdr3_aa: CASSPPTSDADNEQFF

clone_size: few
d_call: .
j_call: TRBJ1-1
v_call: TRBV5-4
cdr3_nt: TGTGCCAGCAGCCTTCGGAAGAACACTGAAGCTTTCTTT
cdr3_aa: CASSLRKNTEAFF

clone_size: .
d_call: .
j_call: TRBJ1-1
v_call: TRBV14
cdr3_nt: TGTGCCAGCAGCCAAGAGCAGGGATGGAACACTGAAGCTTTCTTT
cdr3_aa: CASSQEQGWNTEAFF

clone_size: .
d_call: TRBD1
j_call: TRBJ2-7
v_call: TRBV4-2
cdr3_nt: TGTGCCAGCAGCCAAATATATGGGACAGGGGGTAACGAGCAGTACTTC
cdr3_aa: CASSQIYGTGGNEQYF

clone_size: .
d_call: .
j_call: TRBJ2-7
v_call: TRBV15
cdr3_nt: TGTGCCACCAGCAGAGACCTAGTATTAGGATACGAGCAGTACTTC
cdr3_aa: CATSRDLVLGYEQYF

clone_size: .
d_call: .
j_call: TRBJ2-7
v_call: TRBV6-1
cdr3_nt: TGTGCCAGCAGTGTGCGGACACTGTACGAGCAGTACTTC
cdr3_aa: CASSVRTLYEQYF

clone_size: .
d_call: .
j_call: TRBJ1-3
v_call: TRBV5-6
cdr3_nt: TGTGCCAGCAGCACCCGGGACACCCTCGGAAACACCATATATTTT
cdr3_aa: CASSTRDTLGNTIYF

clone_size: .
d_call: TRBD2
j_call: TRBJ2-7
v_call: TRBV6-1
cdr3_nt: TGTGCCAGCAGTGATTTAGCGGGAGGACACGCCACCCTCTACGAGCAGTACTTC
cdr3_aa: CASSDLAGGHATLYEQYF

clone_size: once
d_call: .
j_call: TRBJ2-7
v_call: TRBV30
cdr3_nt: TGTGCCTGGACGAAGGAGGATCTTCGGCAGTACTTC
cdr3_aa: CAWTKEDLRQYF

clone_size: .
d_call: .
j_call: TRBJ1-3
v_call: TRBV28
cdr3_nt: TGTGCCAGCAGTCTTACAGGGCCTGGAAACACCATATATTTT
cdr3_aa: CASSLTGPGNTIYF

clone_size: .
d_call: .
j_call: TRBJ1-5
v_call: TRBV19
cdr3_nt: TGTGCCAGTATGGAGGGACACCTTAATCAGCCCCAGCATTTT
cdr3_aa: CASMEGHLNQPQHF

clone_size: .
d_call: TRBD2
j_call: TRBJ2-7
v_call: TRBV7-9
cdr3_nt: TGTGCCAGCAGCATGACTAGCGCGACCGAGCAGTACTTC
cdr3_aa: CASSMTSATEQYF

clone_size: few
d_call: TRBD1
j_call: TRBJ1-1
v_call: TRBV29-1
cdr3_nt: TGCAGCGTGGACAGGGGTGACACTGAAGCTTTCTTT
cdr3_aa: CSVDRGDTEAFF

clone_size: .
d_call: .
j_call: TRBJ2-7
v_call: TRBV6-5
cdr3_nt: TGTGCCAGCAGTTATAAGGGTGGGGTTTACGAGCAGTACTTC
cdr3_aa: CASSYKGGVYEQYF

clone_size: .
d_call: TRBD2
j_call: TRBJ2-1
v_call: TRBV5-4
cdr3_nt: TGTGCCAGCAGCCGTCTAGCGGGAGCATCGGGGCGGAATGAGCAGTTCTTC
cdr3_aa: CASSRLAGASGRNEQFF

clone_size: .
d_call: .
j_call: TRBJ2-7
v_call: TRBV6-1
cdr3_nt: TGTGCCAGCAGTGAATTTGGCGGTCTCTCCTACGAGCAGTACTTC
cdr3_aa: CASSEFGGLSYEQYF

clone_size: .
d_call: .
j_call: TRBJ2-1
v_call: TRBV9
cdr3_nt: TGTGCCAGCAGCCCAAGGGACTTCAGCTCCTACAATGAGCAGTTCTTC
cdr3_aa: CASSPRDFSSYNEQFF

clone_size: .
d_call: .
j_call: TRBJ1-1
v_call: TRBV15
cdr3_nt: TGTGCCACCAGCAGACTTGTTCGGGGCAACACTGAAGCTTTCTTT
cdr3_aa: CATSRLVRGNTEAFF

clone_size: few
d_call: TRBD1
j_call: TRBJ1-1
v_call: TRBV30
cdr3_nt: TGTGCCTGGATGGGAGGGGGCTGGACTGAAGCTTTCTTT
cdr3_aa: CAWMGGGWTEAFF

clone_size: .
d_call: .
j_call: TRBJ2-1
v_call: TRBV11-2
cdr3_nt: TGTGCCAGCAGCTTAGGGCCCACGGGGTTTCAGTTCTTC
cdr3_aa: CASSLGPTGFQFF

clone_size: .
d_call: .
j_call: TRBJ2-7
v_call: TRBV18
cdr3_nt: TGTGCCAGCTCGGGGAGAGACACCGCCTCCTACGAGCAGTACTTC
cdr3_aa: CASSGRDTASYEQYF

clone_size: .
d_call: .
j_call: TRBJ1-4
v_call: TRBV28
cdr3_nt: TGTGCCAGCAGGCCAGGGGTCTCTAGGGAAAAACTGTTTTTT
cdr3_aa: CASRPGVSREKLFF

clone_size: .
d_call: .
j_call: TRBJ2-3
v_call: TRBV7-8
cdr3_nt: TGTGCCAGCAGCTTAGCTCTCTGGGGAGATACGCAGTATTTT
cdr3_aa: CASSLALWGDTQYF

clone_size: .
d_call: .
j_call: TRBJ1-2
v_call: TRBV21-1
cdr3_nt: TGTGCCAGCAGGGGTAGTGGAGATGGCTACACCTTC
cdr3_aa: CASRGSGDGYTF

clone_size: .
d_call: .
j_call: TRBJ1-2
v_call: TRBV28
cdr3_nt: TGTGCCAGCAGAACAGAAGGCGGGGACTATGGCTACACCTTC
cdr3_aa: CASRTEGGDYGYTF

clone_size: .
d_call: .
j_call: TRBJ2-3
v_call: TRBV2
cdr3_nt: TGTGCCAGCAGTGAAATCCAAGGGTTGGCGCAGTATTTT
cdr3_aa: CASSEIQGLAQYF

clone_size: .
d_call: .
j_call: TRBJ1-3
v_call: TRBV7-9
cdr3_nt: TGTGCCAGCAGCTCACGACGGTCTCTCTCTGGAAACACCATATATTTT
cdr3_aa: CASSSRRSLSGNTIYF

clone_size: .
d_call: TRBD2
j_call: TRBJ2-3
v_call: TRBV5-1
cdr3_nt: TGCGCCAGCAGCTCGGGGGCGGGAGGGGGCACCACAGATACGCAGTATTTT
cdr3_aa: CASSSGAGGGTTDTQYF

clone_size: .
d_call: TRBD1
j_call: TRBJ1-5
v_call: TRBV28
cdr3_nt: TGTGCCAGCAGGCGTCGGTGGGACAGGAGAGCCGATCAGCCCCAGCATTTT
cdr3_aa: CASRRRWDRRADQPQHF

clone_size: once
d_call: TRBD2
j_call: TRBJ2-7
v_call: TRBV11-2
cdr3_nt: TGTGCCAGCAGCTTAGGTGCGGGGGTACCACCTCCTACCGACGAGCAGTACTTC
cdr3_aa: CASSLGAGVPPPTDEQYF

clone_size: .
d_call: .
j_call: TRBJ2-2
v_call: TRBV5-1
cdr3_nt: TGCGCCAGCAGCTTGCGGCTCACCTCGGCAGTCGACCGGATGGGGGAGCTGTTTTTT
cdr3_aa: CASSLRLTSAVDRMGELFF

clone_size: .
d_call: .
j_call: TRBJ2-6
v_call: TRBV19
cdr3_nt: TGTGCCAGTAGTATACGACGAGGCTCTGGGGCCAACGTCCTGACTTTC
cdr3_aa: CASSIRRGSGANVLTF

clone_size: .
d_call: TRBD2
j_call: TRBJ2-7
v_call: TRBV5-4
cdr3_nt: TGTGCCAGCAGCACGGGACTAGCGGAGGGCTACGAGCAGTACTTC
cdr3_aa: CASSTGLAEGYEQYF